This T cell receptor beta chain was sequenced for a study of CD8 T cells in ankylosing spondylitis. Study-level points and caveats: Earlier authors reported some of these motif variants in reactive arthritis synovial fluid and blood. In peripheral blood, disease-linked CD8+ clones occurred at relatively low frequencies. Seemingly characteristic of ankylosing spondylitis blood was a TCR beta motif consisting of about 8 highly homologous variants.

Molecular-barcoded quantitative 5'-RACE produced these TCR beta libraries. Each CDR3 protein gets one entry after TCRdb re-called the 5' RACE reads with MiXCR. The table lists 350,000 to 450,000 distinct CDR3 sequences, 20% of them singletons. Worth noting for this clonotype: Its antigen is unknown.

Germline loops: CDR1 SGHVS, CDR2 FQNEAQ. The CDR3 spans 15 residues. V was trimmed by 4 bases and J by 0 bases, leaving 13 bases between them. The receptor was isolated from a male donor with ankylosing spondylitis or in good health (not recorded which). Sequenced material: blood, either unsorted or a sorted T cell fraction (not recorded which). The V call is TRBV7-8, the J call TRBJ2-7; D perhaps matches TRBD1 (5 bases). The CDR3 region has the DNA TGTGCCAGCAGCTCTAAGACAGAAAGCTCCTACGAGCAGTACTTC. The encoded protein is CASSSKTESSYEQYF.